The 9 T cell receptor beta chains below were found in one sample sequenced in a study of PD-L1 blockade in urothelial cancer. Time point here: pretreatment peripheral blood. Measured with immunoSEQ multiplex PCR; TCRdb has only the in-frame clones, and not every one. The sample lists 30,000 to 40,000 clones, around four fifths occurring once. The sample consisted of PBMCs, taken around atezolizumab (anti-PD-L1) treatment. Source of these receptors: an elderly man with urothelial cancer.

This clone was seen more than once but under ten times. V is TRBV7-2 and J is TRBJ2-7; D might be TRBD2 (6 bases). Germline V lookup: CDR1 SGHTA, CDR2 FQGNSA. V gave up 2 bases and J gave up 0 bases, with 11 bases separating them. The CDR3 has 15 amino acids. The CDR3 here is CASSLQRVFSYEQYF. CDR3 coding DNA: TGTGCCAGCAGCTTACAGCGGGTGTTCTCCTACGAGCAGTACTTC.

The chain couples TRBV18 to TRBJ2-1; TRBD2 aligns across 9 bases. V dropped 3 bases and J dropped 9; count of bases not matched to a gene: 9. Germline V gene lookup returns CDR1 KGHSH and CDR2 LQKENI. The CDR3 has 15 amino acids. CDR3 amino acids: CASSPTSGPSGEQFF. The CDR3, as DNA: TGTGCCAGCTCACCTACTAGCGGGCCAAGCGGTGAGCAGTTCTTC.

The chain recombines TRBV11-2 with TRBJ2-2; D ambiguous. The CDR3 loop spans 14 amino acids. V lost 6 bases, J lost 6 bases, and 14 bases lay in between. CDR1 and CDR2 (germline): SGHAT, FQNNGV. CDR3 nucleotide sequence: TGTGCCAGCAGTAAAGATGGCTCTCCCGGGGAGCTGTTTTTT. This translates into CASSKDGSPGELFF. Full variable domain (rest looked up from reference TRBV11-2 and TRBJ2-2): EAGVAQSPRYKIIEKRQSVAFWCNPISGHATLYWYQQILGQGPKLLIQFQNNGVVDDSQLPKDRFSAERLKGVDSTLKIQPAKLEDSAVYLCASSKDGSPGELFFGEGSRLTVL.

The chain recombines TRBV18 with TRBJ1-5, with a possible D match to TRBD1 (6 bases). This CDR3 has 13 amino acids. V gave up 5 bases and J gave up 4 bases, with 9 bases separating them. The germline CDR1 and CDR2 sequences are KGHSH and LQKENI. The CDR3 nucleotides read TGTGCCAGCTCAACGACAGGAAATCAGCCCCAGCATTTT. It codes for CASSTTGNQPQHF. Complete variable domain (other parts from reference TRBV18 and TRBJ1-5): NAGVMQNPRHLVRRRGQEARLRCSPMKGHSHVYWYRQLPEEGLKFMVYLQKENIIDESGMPKERFSAEFPKEGPSILRIQQVVRGDSAAYFCASSTTGNQPQHFGDGTRLSIL.

This clone was observed a single time. The chain has TRBV28 and TRBJ1-2, with 8 positions matching TRBD1. The germline CDR1 and CDR2 sequences are MDHEN and SYDVKM. V trimming: 2 bases; J trimming: 8 bases; junction bases outside the gene matches: 13. The CDR3 loop spans 16 amino acids. The CDR3 sequence: CASSLQGARGGQGYTF. The CDR3 nucleotides are TGTGCCAGCAGTTTACAGGGGGCCCGTGGGGGGCAAGGCTACACCTTC.

The genes are TRBV30 and TRBJ2-3; 7 bases map to TRBD2. Losses at the gene ends were 3 bases for V and 2 bases for J; bases not matched to a gene: 8. CDR1 is GTSNPN, CDR2 SVGIG, per germline (reference sequence). The CDR3 is made up of 15 amino acids. DNA of the CDR3: TGTGCCTGGAGAACCCCCCGACTAGCCACAGATACGCAGTATTTT. Its protein is CAWRTPRLATDTQYF.

The chain recombines TRBV12-5 with TRBJ2-1; TRBD2 matches at 11 bases. Trimming at V came to 1 base and at J to 10 bases, leaving 15 bases not matched to a gene. This CDR3 is built from 18 residues. The germline CDR1 and CDR2 sequences are LGHNT and FRNRAP. CDR3: CASGLEGLAAHARPEQFF. CDR3 DNA sequence: TGTGCTAGTGGTTTGGAGGGACTAGCGGCACATGCGAGACCCGAGCAGTTCTTC.

The chain carries TRBV29-1 and TRBJ1-2, with a weak D call TRBD1 (6 bases). Between the trimmed V and J ends, which lost 5 bases and 7 bases, there was a span of 11 bases. This CDR3 contains 11 residues. Germline loops: CDR1 SQVTM, CDR2 ANQGSEA. The CDR3 DNA reads TGCAGCGTTAAGGACAGTACTGGCTACACCTTC. It yields the protein CSVKDSTGYTF.

In its sample, this clone was seen a few times. The chain carries TRBV15 and TRBJ1-5; D gene uncertain. Trimming took off 0 bases at V and 5 bases at J, with 11 bases between the two ends. CDR1 is LNHNV and CDR2 is YYDKDF in the germline V gene (reference sequence). This CDR3 contains 15 residues. The CDR3 protein is CATSREGRPDQPQHF. The CDR3 DNA sequence: TGTGCCACCAGCAGAGAGGGGAGACCGGATCAGCCCCAGCATTTT.